This section outlines one TCR beta chain sequence together with its context. The data originate from a study of blood T cell repertoires in COVID-19. The wider study: Specimens from acute and convalescent COVID-19 originated in the United States, Italy and Spain. T cells, B-cell-depleted T cells, or PBMCs supplied cDNA or gDNA.

This CDR3 contains 14 residues. The germline gives CDR1 LNHDA, CDR2 SQIVND (reference sequence). Between the trimmed V and J ends, which lost 4 bases and 1 base, there was a span of 10 bases. In the authors' workflow: Reference gene primer amplification in the assay estimated nucleated cell counts. Using immunoSEQ multiplex PCR, the repertoire was profiled, and TCRdb retains in-frame clones only, with some absent. The V and J calls and clone size were taken over from that table, and D and trimming were inferred from the DNA. Among 210,000 or so clones, about 86% were seen once, and the ten largest hold roughly 2.9%.

The chain employs TRBV19 and TRBJ1-1; perhaps TRBD1 as D (6 bases). This sequence originates from a man aged 50 to 59 with active or convalescent COVID-19. The sample consisted of peripheral blood. The CDR3 spells CASSRGTSNTEAFF. The CDR3 DNA follows: TGTGCCAGTAGTAGGGGGACATCGAACACTGAAGCTTTCTTT.